This TCR beta chain appears in the sequencing data of a study of blood T cell repertoires in COVID-19. Study-level background: Some COVID-19 samples were acute and others convalescent; all came from the United States, Italy and Spain. The analysed material was cDNA or gDNA that came from T cells, B-cell-depleted T cells, or PBMCs.

Authors' data handling: Amplifying reference gene primers gave estimates of nucleated cell counts. Method: immunoSEQ multiplex PCR; TCRdb's copy keeps in-frame clones and lacks some. The V and J calls and clone size come from that table; D and trimming were worked out from the DNA. The data hold 200,000 to 250,000 clones, with approximately 84% observed a single time. V lost 9 bases and J 0 bases, leaving 17 bases between the germline ends. The CDR3 length is 15 residues. Looked up from germline, CDR1 is MNHEY and CDR2 is SVGAGI. Source material: peripheral blood. The sequence was obtained from a woman in her thirties who had recovered from COVID-19. V is TRBV6-5 and J is TRBJ1-2; possibly TRBD1 for D (6 bases). CDR3 in DNA: TGTGCCAGTAGACGGGGTCGGACAGCTAACTATGGCTACACCTTC. Amino acid sequence: CASRRGRTANYGYTF.